Here is one T cell receptor beta chain with its context. Antigen specificity is unknown. TCR beta cDNA was made by 5'RACE template switching with UMIs. Using the 5' RACE reads, TCRdb records one entry per CDR3 protein without DNA. Its table lists 500,000 to 700,000 distinct CDR3 sequences. The record originates from a study of T cells expressing NK-cell markers. The CDR3 is 17 amino acids. Overall study findings and caveats: A few donors showed these clonotypes also leading the CD3+CD56-NKG2C+ fraction. Whether expanded NKG2C+ T cell clones were HCMV-specific remained unclear.

This chain links TRBV12-3 or TRBV12-4 with TRBJ2-3; TCRdb reports TRBD2, a call that lacks DNA to check it against. Sample: blood T cells: a sorted CD56 or NKG2C T cell subset, CD4+ or CD8+ T cells, or bulk PBMC T cells (not recorded which). This clonotype was sampled from a man between 18 and 35 years old in good health. The CDR3 spells CASSLIRLAGDPDTQYF.